The rows below give T cell receptor beta chains drawn from one sample of a study of T-cell memory formation after mild COVID-19. TCRdb reprocessed the 5' RACE reads via MiXCR and lists one record per CDR3 protein. The sample lists about 350,000 distinct CDR3 sequences; about an eighth were seen once. Sequenced sample: PBMCs or a T cell subset sorted from them (not recorded which). Source of these receptors: a man younger than 35 who had mild COVID-19 (a few samples of this study predate the infection). Cell type and time point are not known. The CDR3 runs from the conserved cysteine through the conserved F or W. The order of the fields is D gene, J gene, clone size, V gene, CDR3 protein, CDR3 DNA. D genes are given only for firm matches. Clone size appears in some rows only: once, few, many, or a class for an expanded clone.

NA	TRBJ2-7	NA	TRBV6-1	CASSASRASSYEQYF	TGTGCCAGCAGTGCCTCACGGGCATCCTCCTACGAGCAGTACTTC
NA	TRBJ1-1	few	TRBV20-1	CSAREGPGVTEAFF	TGCAGTGCTAGAGAGGGGCCAGGCGTCACTGAAGCTTTCTTT
TRBD1	TRBJ2-5	few	TRBV4-3	CASSQRGLGGETQYF	TGCGCCAGCAGCCAAAGGGGGCTAGGGGGAGAGACCCAGTACTTC
NA	TRBJ1-2	NA	TRBV10-3	CAISERGTYGYTF	TGTGCCATCAGTGAGAGGGGGACCTATGGCTACACCTTC
NA	TRBJ2-5	NA	TRBV20-1	CSARVGAGETQYF	TGCAGTGCTAGGGTTGGAGCGGGAGAGACCCAGTACTTC
NA	TRBJ2-6	many	TRBV7-9	CASSLPGTGANVLTF	TGTGCCAGCAGCTTACCGGGCACTGGGGCCAACGTCCTGACTTTC
NA	TRBJ1-2	few	TRBV4-1	CASSQDLGHGRYGYTF	TGCGCCAGCAGCCAAGATCTGGGACACGGGAGATATGGCTACACCTTC
NA	TRBJ2-3	NA	TRBV7-6	CASSLGVMDTQYF	TGTGCCAGCAGCTTAGGAGTGATGGATACGCAGTATTTT
NA	TRBJ2-1	few	TRBV28	CASHSLARVRGEQFF	TGTGCCAGCCATTCCCTAGCGAGGGTGAGGGGTGAGCAGTTCTTC
TRBD1	TRBJ2-1	NA	TRBV28	CASRNRGPLEQFF	TGTGCCAGCAGAAACAGGGGGCCCCTAGAGCAGTTCTTC
TRBD2	TRBJ2-2	NA	TRBV6-8	CASSPTSGGTGELFF	TGTGCCAGCAGTCCCACTAGCGGGGGGACCGGGGAGCTGTTTTTT
NA	TRBJ1-1	NA	TRBV18	CASSSSEGDTEAFF	TGTGCCAGCTCCTCCTCCGAGGGGGACACTGAAGCTTTCTTT
NA	TRBJ2-5	NA	TRBV10-3	CAISESGVQETQYF	TGTGCCATCAGTGAGTCGGGGGTGCAAGAGACCCAGTACTTC
NA	TRBJ1-1	NA	TRBV3-1	CASSPGEGIEAFF	TGTGCCAGCAGCCCCGGGGAGGGCATTGAAGCTTTCTTT
TRBD1	TRBJ1-2	NA	TRBV7-3	CASSLRAGGGYTF	TGTGCCAGCAGCTTACGAGCAGGGGGTGGCTACACCTTC
NA	TRBJ2-3	many	TRBV28	CASSFSGQTQYF	TGTGCCAGCAGTTTCTCGGGGCAAACGCAGTATTTT
NA	TRBJ2-3	NA	TRBV10-3	CAISIDWSSTDTQYF	TGTGCCATCAGCATTGACTGGTCTAGCACAGATACGCAGTATTTT
NA	TRBJ2-3	NA	TRBV7-2	CASSTPSAGQTQYF	TGTGCCAGCAGCACCCCAAGTGCGGGGCAGACGCAGTATTTT
NA	TRBJ2-2	NA	TRBV24-1	CATSDEQGAGELFF	TGTGCCACCAGTGATGAACAGGGCGCCGGGGAGCTGTTTTTT
NA	TRBJ1-1	few	TRBV9	CASSPPAGRTEAFF	TGTGCCAGCAGCCCACCAGCGGGTAGAACTGAAGCTTTCTTT
TRBD1	TRBJ1-1	many	TRBV5-5	CASSPDGQGSMNTEAFF	TGTGCCAGCAGCCCCGATGGACAGGGAAGCATGAACACTGAAGCTTTCTTT
TRBD1	TRBJ2-1	few	TRBV5-6	CASSTTGESYNEQFF	TGTGCCAGCAGCACAACAGGGGAGTCATACAATGAGCAGTTCTTC
NA	TRBJ1-4	NA	TRBV3-1	CASSQVEQTNEKLFF	TGTGCCAGCAGCCAAGTGGAGCAAACTAATGAAAAACTGTTTTTT